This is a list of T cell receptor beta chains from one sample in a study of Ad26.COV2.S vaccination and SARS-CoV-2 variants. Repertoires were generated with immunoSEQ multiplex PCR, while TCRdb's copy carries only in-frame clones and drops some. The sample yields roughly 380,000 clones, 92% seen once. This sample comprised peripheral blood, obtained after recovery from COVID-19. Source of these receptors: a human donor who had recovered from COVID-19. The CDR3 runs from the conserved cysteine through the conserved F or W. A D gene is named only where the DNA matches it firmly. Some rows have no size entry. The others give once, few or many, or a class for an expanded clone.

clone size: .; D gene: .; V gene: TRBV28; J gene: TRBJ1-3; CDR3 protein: CASSFRSVTNTIYF; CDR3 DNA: TGTGCCAGCAGTTTTCGGTCGGTGACAAACACCATATATTTT
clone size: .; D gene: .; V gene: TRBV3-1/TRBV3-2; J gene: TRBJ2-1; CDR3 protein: CASSQGRSGWHATEQFF; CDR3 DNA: TGTGCCAGCAGCCAAGGGAGAAGCGGATGGCATGCTACTGAGCAGTTCTTC
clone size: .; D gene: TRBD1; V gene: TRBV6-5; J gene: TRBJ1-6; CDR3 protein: CASSSGQANSPLHF; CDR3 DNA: TGTGCCAGCAGTTCCGGACAGGCGAATTCACCCCTCCACTTT
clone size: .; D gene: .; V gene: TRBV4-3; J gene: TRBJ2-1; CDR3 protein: CASSQVPPGHNEQFF; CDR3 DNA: TGCGCCAGCAGCCAGGTCCCCCCGGGGCACAATGAGCAGTTCTTC
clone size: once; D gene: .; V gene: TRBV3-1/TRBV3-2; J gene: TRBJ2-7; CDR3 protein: CASSPLAPGASREQYF; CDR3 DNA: TGTGCCAGCAGCCCCCTGGCACCGGGGGCCTCCCGCGAGCAGTACTTC
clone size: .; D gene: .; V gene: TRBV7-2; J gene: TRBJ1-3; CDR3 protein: CASSSGLGGNTIYF; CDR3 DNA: TGTGCCAGCAGCTCAGGGTTGGGTGGAAACACCATATATTTT
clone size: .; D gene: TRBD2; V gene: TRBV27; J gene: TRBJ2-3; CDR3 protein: CASSFSGGAADTQYF; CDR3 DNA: TGTGCCAGCAGTTTTAGCGGGGGGGCCGCAGATACGCAGTATTTT
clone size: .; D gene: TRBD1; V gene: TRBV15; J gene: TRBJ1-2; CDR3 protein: CATSQTGEYGYTF; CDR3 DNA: TGTGCCACCAGCCAGACAGGGGAGTATGGCTACACCTTC
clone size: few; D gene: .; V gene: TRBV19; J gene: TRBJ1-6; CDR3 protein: CASSIDRNSPLHF; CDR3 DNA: TGTGCCAGTAGTATAGATCGGAATTCACCCCTCCACTTT
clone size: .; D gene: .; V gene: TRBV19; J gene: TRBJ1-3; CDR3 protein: CASRASEAGNTIYF; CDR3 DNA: TGTGCCAGTAGGGCCTCGGAAGCTGGAAACACCATATATTTT
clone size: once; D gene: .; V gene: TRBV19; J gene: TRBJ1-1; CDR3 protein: CASSIKMEGEAFF; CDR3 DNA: TGTGCCAGTAGTATCAAAATGGAGGGTGAAGCTTTCTTT
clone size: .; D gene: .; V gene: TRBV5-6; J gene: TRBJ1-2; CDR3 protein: CASSLAADTLYGYTF; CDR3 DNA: TGTGCCAGCAGCTTGGCGGCCGATACTCTATATGGCTACACCTTC
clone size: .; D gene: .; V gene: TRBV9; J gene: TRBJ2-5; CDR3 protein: CASSPPGPQTQYF; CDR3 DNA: TGTGCCAGCAGCCCACCGGGACCTCAGACCCAGTACTTC
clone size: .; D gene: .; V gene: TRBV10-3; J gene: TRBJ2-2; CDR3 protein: CATHNTGELFF; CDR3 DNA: TGTGCCACACATAACACCGGGGAGCTGTTTTTT
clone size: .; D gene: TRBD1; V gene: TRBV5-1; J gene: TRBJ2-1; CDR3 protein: CASSGGTGGYNEQFF; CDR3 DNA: TGCGCCAGCAGCGGGGGGACAGGGGGCTACAATGAGCAGTTCTTC
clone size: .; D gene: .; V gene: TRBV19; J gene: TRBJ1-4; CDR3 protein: CASSIVRGLGANEKLFF; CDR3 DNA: TGTGCCAGTAGTATCGTCCGGGGATTAGGAGCTAATGAAAAACTGTTTTTT
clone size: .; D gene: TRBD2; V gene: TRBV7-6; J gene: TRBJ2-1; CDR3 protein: CASSLGTSGAYNEQFF; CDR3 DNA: TGTGCCAGCAGCTTAGGTACTAGCGGGGCTTACAATGAGCAGTTCTTC
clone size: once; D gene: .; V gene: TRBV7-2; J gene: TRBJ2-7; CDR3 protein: CAGLLYEQYF; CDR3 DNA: TGTGCCGGACTGTTATACGAGCAGTACTTC
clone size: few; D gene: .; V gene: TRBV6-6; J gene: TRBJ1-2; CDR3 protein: CASSFPVTSYGYTF; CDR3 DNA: TGTGCCAGCAGTTTCCCGGTAACATCGTACGGCTACACCTTC
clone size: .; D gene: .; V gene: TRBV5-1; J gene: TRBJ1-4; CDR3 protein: CASSSDGTNEKLFF; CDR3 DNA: TGCGCCAGCAGCTCCGACGGCACTAATGAAAAACTGTTTTTT
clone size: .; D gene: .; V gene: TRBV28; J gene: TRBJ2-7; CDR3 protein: CASSLRGRSYEQYF; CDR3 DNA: TGTGCCAGCAGTTTACGGGGGCGCTCCTACGAGCAGTACTTC
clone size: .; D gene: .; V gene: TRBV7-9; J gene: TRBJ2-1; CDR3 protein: CASSFSLVSKNEQFF; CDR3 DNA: TGTGCCAGCAGCTTCTCCTTAGTTAGCAAGAATGAGCAGTTCTTC
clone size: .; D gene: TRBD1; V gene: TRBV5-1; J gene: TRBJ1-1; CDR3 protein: CASSLIPTGRGTEAFF; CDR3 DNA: TGCGCCAGCAGCTTGATCCCGACAGGGAGGGGCACTGAAGCTTTCTTT
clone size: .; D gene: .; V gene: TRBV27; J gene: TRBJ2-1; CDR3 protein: CASSQGLNNNEQFF; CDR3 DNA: TGTGCCAGCAGCCAGGGGCTGAATAACAATGAGCAGTTCTTC
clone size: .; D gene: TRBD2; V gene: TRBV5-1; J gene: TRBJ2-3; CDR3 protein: CASSPGLAGGAEDTQYF; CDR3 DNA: TGCGCCAGCAGCCCCGGACTAGCGGGGGGGGCAGAAGATACGCAGTATTTT
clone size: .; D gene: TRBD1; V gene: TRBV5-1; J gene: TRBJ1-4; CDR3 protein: CASSLQGAFGEKLFF; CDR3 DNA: TGCGCCAGCAGCCTACAGGGGGCTTTTGGTGAAAAACTGTTTTTT
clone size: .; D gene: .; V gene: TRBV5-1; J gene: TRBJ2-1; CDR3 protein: CASSLTGPNEQFF; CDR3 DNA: TGCGCCAGCAGCTTGACAGGGCCCAATGAGCAGTTCTTC
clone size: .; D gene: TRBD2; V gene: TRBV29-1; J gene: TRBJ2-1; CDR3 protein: CSGATSGGAIEQFF; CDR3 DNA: TGCAGCGGGGCGACTAGCGGGGGGGCCATTGAGCAGTTCTTC
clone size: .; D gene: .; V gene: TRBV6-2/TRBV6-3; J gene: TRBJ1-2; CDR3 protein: CASSYSMGGHGYTF; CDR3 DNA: TGTGCCAGCAGTTACTCGATGGGCGGCCATGGCTACACCTTC
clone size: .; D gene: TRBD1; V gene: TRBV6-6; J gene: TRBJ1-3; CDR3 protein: CASSRDRAGNTIYF; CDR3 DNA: TGTGCCAGCAGCCGGGACAGAGCTGGAAACACCATATATTTT
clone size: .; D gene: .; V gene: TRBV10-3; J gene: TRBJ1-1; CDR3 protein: CAIREDILSTEAFF; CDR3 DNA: TGTGCCATCAGGGAAGACATTCTGAGCACTGAAGCTTTCTTT
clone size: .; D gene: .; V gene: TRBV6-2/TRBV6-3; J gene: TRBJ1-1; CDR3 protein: CASSYPGLNTEAFF; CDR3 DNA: TGTGCCAGCAGTTACCCGGGGCTGAACACTGAAGCTTTCTTT
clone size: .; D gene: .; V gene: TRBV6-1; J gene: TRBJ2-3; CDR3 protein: CASSDVTGTQYF; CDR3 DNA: TGTGCCAGCAGTGACGTAACTGGTACGCAGTATTTT
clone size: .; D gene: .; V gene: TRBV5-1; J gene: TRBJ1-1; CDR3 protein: CASSLNTEAFF; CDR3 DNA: TGCGCCAGCAGCCTTAACACTGAAGCTTTCTTT
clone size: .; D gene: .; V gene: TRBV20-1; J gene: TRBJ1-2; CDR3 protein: CSATQGGGYTF; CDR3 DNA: TGCAGTGCTACACAGGGTGGAGGCTACACCTTC
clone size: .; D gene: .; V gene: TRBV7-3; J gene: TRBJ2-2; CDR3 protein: CASSPGGLNTGELFF; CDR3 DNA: TGTGCCAGCAGCCCAGGCGGTCTCAACACCGGGGAGCTGTTTTTT
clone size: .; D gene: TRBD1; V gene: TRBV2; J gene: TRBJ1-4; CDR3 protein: CASIHIRDRGSEKLFF; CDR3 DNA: TGTGCCAGCATTCACATCCGGGACAGGGGGAGTGAAAAACTGTTTTTT
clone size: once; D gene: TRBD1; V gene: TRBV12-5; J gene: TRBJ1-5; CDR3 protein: CASGRDRDQPQHF; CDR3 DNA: TGTGCTAGTGGCCGGGACAGGGATCAGCCCCAGCATTTT
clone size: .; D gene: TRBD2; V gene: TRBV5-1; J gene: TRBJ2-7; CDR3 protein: CASKVGGGSYEQYF; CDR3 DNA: TGCGCCAGCAAGGTGGGCGGGGGATCCTACGAGCAGTACTTC
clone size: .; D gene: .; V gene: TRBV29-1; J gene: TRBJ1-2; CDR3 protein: CSATTVVNYGYTF; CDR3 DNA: TGCAGCGCCACGACAGTTGTCAACTATGGCTACACCTTC
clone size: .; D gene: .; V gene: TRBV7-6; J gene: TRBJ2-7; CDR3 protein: CASSSRGGRSYEQYF; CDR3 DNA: TGTGCCAGCAGCTCGCGAGGGGGGCGCTCCTACGAGCAGTACTTC